A selection of T cell receptor beta chains follows, all from one sample in a study of blood T cell repertoires in COVID-19. Clones were read by immunoSEQ multiplex PCR, and TCRdb kept only the in-frame ones, dropping some. Of some 150,000 clones listed, 80% to 90% were seen once; the top ten hold just over 9.5%. The specimen was peripheral blood. The receptors were sampled from a woman aged 45-59 years with acute or convalescent COVID-19. Both conserved end residues are part of each CDR3. D genes are given only for firm matches.

>TRBJ1-6|TRBV19|NA|13
CASSIETHSPLHF
>TRBJ1-1|TRBV28|NA|12
CASSLQEGEAFF
>TRBJ2-5|TRBV2|NA|12
CAGTGFRETQYF
>TRBJ1-5|TRBV19|TRBD1|17
CASSTLRTGMRNQPQHF
>TRBJ2-7|TRBV7-2|TRBD2|15
CASSLTRGGSYEQYF
>TRBJ1-1|TRBV6-2/TRBV6-3|TRBD1|13
CASSRQGNTEAFF
>TRBJ2-1|TRBV18|NA|17
CASSPRGTAGPYNEQFF
>TRBJ2-2|TRBV27|TRBD2|14
CATLAGTNTGELFF
>TRBJ2-7|TRBV6-5|NA|13
CASHNRVNYEQYF
>TRBJ1-1|TRBV5-1|TRBD1|14
CASSSRQGGPEAFF
>TRBJ1-1|TRBV6-5|TRBD1|16
CASSSGTAGENTEAFF
>TRBJ2-7|TRBV24-1|NA|16
CATSDSEVGVSYEQYF
>TRBJ2-5|TRBV3-1/TRBV3-2|TRBD1|14
CASSPTDRVETQYF
>TRBJ2-7|TRBV28|NA|16
CASSLRQGRGDYEQYF
>TRBJ2-7|TRBV28|NA|15
CASSLRGIVSYEQYF
>TRBJ2-5|TRBV5-4|NA|12
CASSVPQETQYF
>TRBJ1-1|TRBV7-3|NA|13
CASSLLMNTEAFF
>TRBJ2-7|TRBV7-8|TRBD2|15
CASSPRKAGQGEQYF
>TRBJ2-1|TRBV6-2/TRBV6-3|NA|19
CASTPAFLDSQNSYNEQFF
>TRBJ2-5|TRBV4-3|TRBD2|16
CASSRRLADYQETQYF
>TRBJ1-1|TRBV11-3|NA|13
CASSANKNTEAFF
>TRBJ2-7|TRBV28|NA|13
CASRVSGAYEQYF
>TRBJ1-1|TRBV18|NA|13
CASSQVQRSEAFF
>TRBJ1-1|TRBV9|NA|14
CASSVVPGGTEAFF